Given below is one T cell receptor beta chain in context. Assay: immunoSEQ multiplex PCR; the TCRdb copy retains only in-frame clones and omits some. The sample shows approximately 15,000 clones, about 82% of them seen only once. The CDR3 is 16 amino acids. CDR1 is SGDLS, CDR2 YYNGEE, per germline. The V segment lost 0 bases and the J segment 4 bases; nucleotides outside the gene matches: 6. The sample is drawn from a study of technical replicates of blood from several donors. This rearrangement joins TRBV9 to TRBJ2-3, with 9 bases that match TRBD1. This TCR came from a human donor in good health. The material sequenced was PBMCs. CDR3 in DNA: TGTGCCAGCAGCGTAGCTACACAGGGGGCCGCAGATACGCAGTATTTT. Amino acids: CASSVATQGAADTQYF.